The present T cell receptor beta chain was sequenced within a study of neurological immune-mediated disorders. Whole-study results and caveats: Because no CDR3 amino acid sequences were shared across subjects by expanded clones, private repertoires were suggested in all groups.

One entry per CDR3 protein results from TCRdb running MiXCR on the 5' RACE reads. The table includes about 84,000 distinct CDR3 sequences, about a tenth detected once. This clonotype was seen many times. The antigen is not known. Germline lookup yields CDR1 MGHDK and CDR2 SYGVNS. The CDR3 covers 13 residues. V was pared by 2 bases and J by 4 bases, with 8 bases between. The sequenced sample consisted of PBMCs. The rearrangement links TRBV25-1 to TRBJ1-2, with D unresolved. The clonotype comes from a man in his forties or fifties in good health. CDR3 DNA sequence: TGTGCCAGCAGTGAAGATGGACGCTATGGCTACACCTTC. It encodes CASSEDGRYGYTF.